Following are 22 T cell receptor beta chains from one sample sequenced in a study of T cells in Graves' hyperthyroidism and ophthalmopathy. The source material, RNA transcripts, was used to amplify TCR beta CDR3 regions. Initially, a first-round RT-PCR of the TCR CDR3 employed the HTBI primer set. Each CDR3 protein gets one entry after TCRdb re-called the multiplex PCR reads with MiXCR. The sample has tens of thousands of distinct CDR3 sequences; 45% to 65% are singletons. The sample was peripheral blood or thyroid tissue (not recorded which). Every receptor here comes from a man between 18 and 29 years old with Graves' hyperthyroidism.

This rearrangement joins TRBV7-9 to TRBJ1-3; perhaps TRBD1 as D (6 bases). V gave up 5 bases and J gave up 4 bases, with 15 bases separating them. CDR1 and CDR2 from the germline V gene are SEHNR and FQNEAQ (reference sequence). The CDR3 extends over 15 amino acids. The CDR3: CASSPSQGLGNTIYF. For the CDR3, the DNA is TGTGCCAGCAGCCCATCACAGGGACTCGGAAACACCATATATTTT.

With respect to this clonotype: Possible read error: a much larger clone is one base away. The chain joins TRBV27 to TRBJ1-1, with D perhaps matching TRBD1 (6 bases). Deletions cut 5 bases from V and 3 bases from J, with 16 bases between. The CDR3 consists of 15 residues. Germline CDR1 is MNHEY and CDR2 is SMNVEV (reference sequence). The CDR3 DNA reads TGTGCCAGCAGTGGATCACAGGGCGGGTACACTGAAGCTTTCTTT. It encodes CASSGSQGGYTEAFF.

The chain combines TRBV29-1 with TRBJ1-1, with D perhaps matching TRBD1 (6 bases). Germline-derived CDR1 and CDR2 are SQVTM and ANQGSEA. This CDR3 is 13 amino acids long. The V and J ends lost 6 bases and 5 bases respectively, with 16 bases between them. CDR3 sequence (DNA): TGCAGCGTCCTCCAGGGGAGGGGGACTGAAGCTTTCTTT. Its protein is CSVLQGRGTEAFF. The full variable domain, completed using reference TRBV29-1 and TRBJ1-1, is SAVISQKPSRDICQRGTSLTIQCQVDSQVTMMFWYRQQPGQSLTLIATANQGSEATYESGFVIDKFPISRPNLTFSTLTVSNMSPEDSSIYLCSVLQGRGTEAFFGQGTRLTVV.

This clonotype was seen ten or more times. The chain employs TRBV6-1 and TRBJ1-5; 8 bases are a match to TRBD1. The CDR3 consists of 14 residues. With 6 bases clipped from V and 6 bases from J, the junction kept 7 bases outside the gene matches. Germline-derived CDR1 and CDR2 are MNHNS and SASEGT. The CDR3 nucleotides read TGTGCCAGCAGACTGACAGGGGCGAGTCAGCCCCAGCATTTT. Translated: CASRLTGASQPQHF.

This clonotype was seen at least ten times. This sequence joins TRBV2 and TRBJ2-7, with a tentative D call TRBD1 (5 bases). The CDR3 sequence is 16 residues long. Trimming cost V 3 bases and J 0 bases, with 15 bases left between them. Germline V CDR1 and CDR2: SNHLY, FYNNEI. This CDR3 reads CASSERIQASSYEQYF. In nucleotides, the CDR3 is TGTGCCAGCAGTGAGAGGATACAGGCAAGCTCCTACGAGCAGTACTTC.

By sample share, this clonotype is medium-sized. The V call is TRBV10-3, the J call TRBJ1-1; 7 bases line up with TRBD1. The CDR3 loop spans 14 amino acids. The V and J ends lost 8 bases and 0 bases, in that order; junction bases with no gene match: 6. Germline CDR1 is ENHRY and CDR2 is SYGVKD. CDR3 region: CAIGGQSVNTEAFF. CDR3 DNA sequence: TGTGCCATCGGGGGACAGTCCGTGAACACTGAAGCTTTCTTT.

V usage is TRBV29-1 and J usage is TRBJ2-7, with 10 positions matching TRBD1. Germline V gene sequence: CDR1 SQVTM, CDR2 ANQGSEA. V trimming: 6 bases; J trimming: 3 bases; junction bases outside the gene matches: 11. The CDR3 runs to 15 residues. The CDR3 nucleotides read TGCAGCGTCCCCTTAGGAGGGACAGGGGACTACGAGCAGTACTTC. The encoded protein is CSVPLGGTGDYEQYF.

This clonotype came up a few times. CDR3 sequence (DNA): TGTGCCAGTAGTATGGAGACATCGGCTTTCTTT. It codes for CASSMETSAFF. The chain combines TRBV19 with TRBJ1-1; unclear D gene. The CDR3 length is 11 residues. With 3 bases removed from V and 11 bases from J, the gap between germline ends came to 10 bases. Looked up from germline, CDR1 is LNHDA and CDR2 is SQIVND (reference sequence).

In its sample, this clonotype is medium-sized. This chain uses TRBV2 with TRBJ2-5; 8 bases are a match to TRBD2. The CDR3 consists of 15 residues. V was pared by 0 bases and J by 5 bases, with 5 bases of the junction left unmatched. Germline loops: CDR1 SNHLY, CDR2 FYNNEI. For the CDR3, the DNA is TGTGCCAGCAGTGAAGCGGGACTAGGTCTGGAGACCCAGTACTTC. Translation: CASSEAGLGLETQYF.

By share of the sample, this clonotype is medium-sized. The chain combines TRBV7-2 with TRBJ2-7, with 15 bases identical to TRBD2. Germline assignment: CDR1 SGHTA and CDR2 FQGNSA. Trimming took 4 bases from V and 1 from J; bases not matched to a gene: 5. The CDR3 extends over 17 amino acids. CDR3 in amino acids: CASSYGLAGGRSYEQYF. DNA for the CDR3: TGTGCCAGCAGCTACGGACTAGCGGGGGGGCGGTCCTACGAGCAGTACTTC. The full variable domain, in which reference TRBV7-2 and TRBJ2-7 provide the parts outside the CDR3, is GAGVSQSPSNKVTEKGKDVELRCDPISGHTALYWYRQSLGQGLEFLIYFQGNSAPDKSGLPSDRFSAERTGGSVSTLTIQRTQQEDSAVYLCASSYGLAGGRSYEQYFGPGTRLTVT.

With regard to this clonotype: A much larger clone is a single base away; this may be a read error. The J gene is TRBJ1-5, the V gene TRBV6-5; the D gene is possibly TRBD1 (5 bases). V lost 10 bases to trimming and J lost 4 bases, with 17 bases between them. The CDR3 has 14 amino acids. Germline CDR1 is MNHEY and CDR2 is SVGAGI. CDR3 coding DNA: TGTGCCATCAGGAGAACAGGAAAAAATCAGCCCCAGCATTTT. Encoded protein: CAIRRTGKNQPQHF.

This clonotype appeared once. The gene calls are TRBV12-3 or TRBV12-4 and TRBJ1-1; 7 bases align to TRBD1. V gave up 4 bases and J gave up 9 bases; unmatched junction bases: 11. The CDR3 has 14 residues. The CDR3 spells CASSSPTGVEKAFF. The CDR3 DNA reads as TGTGCCAGCAGTTCCCCTACAGGGGTGGAAAAAGCTTTCTTT.

This clonotype appeared many times. This sequence may be a read error, since a much larger clone differs from it by one base. This sequence joins TRBV29-1 and TRBJ2-7; D call uncertain. Germline V gene lookup returns CDR1 SQVTM and CDR2 ANQGSEA. The CDR3 loop spans 12 amino acids. V lost 0 bases to trimming and J lost 3 bases, with 6 bases between them. CDR3 bases: TGCAGCGTTGAAGACAGCGTCTACGAGCAGTACTTC. As protein: CSVEDSVYEQYF.

This chain joins TRBV29-1 and TRBJ1-2; D unresolved. Trimming took off 4 bases at V and 3 bases at J, with 9 bases between the two ends. Germline CDR1 is SQVTM and CDR2 is ANQGSEA. The CDR3 loop spans 12 amino acids. The CDR3 is CSVVGEDYGYTF. DNA for the CDR3: TGCAGCGTTGTCGGGGAAGACTATGGCTACACCTTC.

This clonotype was recorded many times. The CDR3 bases are TGTGCCAGTAAACGAGCGGGCCGGGGCCCGTACACCGGGGAGCTGTTTTTT. Its translation is CASKRAGRGPYTGELFF. The rearrangement joins TRBV19 to TRBJ2-2; a weak D match, TRBD2 (6 bases). The V gene's germline CDR1 is LNHDA and CDR2 SQIVND (reference sequence). The CDR3 spans 17 residues. Trimming took off 7 bases at V and 3 bases at J, with 21 bases between the two ends.

The chain links TRBV10-2 to TRBJ2-5; 12 bases line up with TRBD2. This CDR3 is built from 14 residues. Trimming removed 10 bases from V and 5 bases from J; junction bases left unmatched: 8. CDR1 and CDR2 from the germline V gene are WSHSY and SAAADI. Here the CDR3 DNA reads TGCGCCACCAATAAAGGGACTAGCGGGGAGACCCAGTACTTC. It specifies CATNKGTSGETQYF.

With regard to this clonotype: This may arise from a read error, as a much more abundant clone is one base away. The chain joins TRBV2 to TRBJ1-5, with TRBD1 matching 8 bases. There are 15 residues in the CDR3. V lost 7 bases, J lost 1 base, and 6 bases stayed unmatched. Germline values: CDR1 SNHLY, CDR2 FYNNEI. The CDR3 sequence: CASKTGTGSNQPQHF. The DNA of the CDR3 is TGTGCCAGCAAGACCGGGACAGGCAGCAATCAGCCCCAGCATTTT.

This clonotype has ten or more counts. The chain joins TRBV5-8 to TRBJ2-7, with D unresolved. The V gene lost 4 bases and the J gene lost 7 bases, with 9 bases spanning the gap. The CDR3 contains 11 residues. The germline V gene has CDR1 SGHTS and CDR2 YDEGEE. The CDR3 nucleotides are TGTGCCAGCAGCCGTCAGAGGGAGCAGTACTTC. Translation gives CASSRQREQYF.

The gene calls are TRBV20-1 and TRBJ1-5; D ambiguous. Trimming shortened V by 4 bases and J by 6 bases, and 13 bases separated the two germline ends. Germline V gene data show CDR1 as DFQATT and CDR2 as SNEGSKA (reference sequence). There are 13 residues in the CDR3. This CDR3 is CSAKSEVLQPQHF. The DNA for the CDR3 is TGCAGTGCTAAGTCGGAGGTTCTTCAGCCCCAGCATTTT.

The DNA of the CDR3 is TGCAGTGCCACTGGGACTAGCGGAGCACAAGAGACCCAGTACTTC. It translates to CSATGTSGAQETQYF. The V and J genes are TRBV20-1 and TRBJ2-5; 11 bases align to TRBD2. Germline assignment: CDR1 DFQATT and CDR2 SNEGSKA (reference sequence). With 6 bases clipped from V and 2 bases from J, the junction kept 8 bases outside the gene matches. The CDR3 consists of 15 residues.

This sequence joins TRBV15 and TRBJ2-5; a weak D match, TRBD1 (5 bases). Germline V gene data show CDR1 as LNHNV and CDR2 as YYDKDF (reference sequence). The CDR3 has 15 amino acids. Trimming left V 3 bases short and J 1 base short, with 12 bases between. CDR3 protein: CATSSGRVGQETQYF. The CDR3, as DNA: TGTGCCACCAGCAGCGGCAGGGTGGGCCAAGAGACCCAGTACTTC.

This clonotype was counted once. The rearrangement uses TRBV7-2 and TRBJ2-5; D not certain. Trimming pared 4 bases from V and 12 bases from J, leaving 24 bases between. CDR3 length equals 15 residues. CDR1 is SGHTA and CDR2 is FQGNSA in the germline V gene. The CDR3, as DNA: TGTGCCAGCAGCTCCCAGTACCGCGATCAGAGCGAGGAGTACTTC. Translation gives CASSSQYRDQSEEYF.